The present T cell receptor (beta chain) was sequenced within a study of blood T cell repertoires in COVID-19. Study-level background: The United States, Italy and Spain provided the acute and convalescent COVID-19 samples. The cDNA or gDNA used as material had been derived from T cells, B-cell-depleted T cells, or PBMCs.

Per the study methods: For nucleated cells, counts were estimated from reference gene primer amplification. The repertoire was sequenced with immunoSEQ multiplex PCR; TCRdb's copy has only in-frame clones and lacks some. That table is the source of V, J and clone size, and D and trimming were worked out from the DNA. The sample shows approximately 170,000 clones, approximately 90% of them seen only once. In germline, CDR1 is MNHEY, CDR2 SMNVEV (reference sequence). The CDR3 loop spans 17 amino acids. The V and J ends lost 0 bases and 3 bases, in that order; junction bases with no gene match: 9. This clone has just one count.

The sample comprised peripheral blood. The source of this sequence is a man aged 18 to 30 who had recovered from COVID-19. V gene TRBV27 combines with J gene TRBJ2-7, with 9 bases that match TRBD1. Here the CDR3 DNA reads TGTGCCAGCAGTTTATCGGTTTACAGGGACAGGGTCTACGAGCAGTACTTC. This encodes CASSLSVYRDRVYEQYF.